This is a list of T cell receptor beta chains from one sample in a study of T cell repertoires in cytomegalovirus infection. TCRdb ran MiXCR on the reads and lists one entry per CDR3 protein. The sample includes about 450,000 distinct CDR3 sequences, 30% to 40% of them seen just once. Input material: PBMCs. These TCRs come from a human donor in good health (CMV status not recorded). Some clones in this sample may be carry-over from other donors' samples. CDR3s include the opening cysteine and the closing phenylalanine or tryptophan. Fields, in order: CDR3 protein, CDR3 DNA, J gene, D gene, clone size, V gene. A D gene is named only where the DNA matches it firmly. Clone size is shown for a subset of rows, as once, few, many or a class of expanded clone.

CDR3: CASSLNPPTTGAGNTIYF
DNA: TGTGCCAGCAGCTTAAATCCGCCCACAACAGGGGCTGGAAACACCATATATTTT
J: TRBJ1-3
D: TRBD1
size: few
V: TRBV7-9

CDR3: CASSLPKLAGVYNEQFF
DNA: TGTGCCAGCAGCCTCCCCAAACTAGCGGGGGTATACAATGAGCAGTTCTTC
J: TRBJ2-1
D: TRBD2
size: NA
V: TRBV28

CDR3: CASSQESPTGGASTDTQYF
DNA: TGCGCCAGCAGCCAAGAGTCCCCGACAGGGGGCGCGAGCACAGATACGCAGTATTTT
J: TRBJ2-3
D: TRBD1
size: few
V: TRBV4-3

CDR3: CSASSRTGGNQPQHF
DNA: TGCAGTGCCAGCAGTCGGACAGGGGGCAATCAGCCCCAGCATTTT
J: TRBJ1-5
D: TRBD1
size: NA
V: TRBV20-1

CDR3: CATSDGRGGDNEQFF
DNA: TGTGCCACCAGCGATGGGAGGGGGGGAGACAATGAGCAGTTCTTC
J: TRBJ2-1
D: NA
size: few
V: TRBV15

CDR3: CASSPRAPHRGVPSAPLHF
DNA: TGTGCCAGCAGCCCTAGGGCGCCTCACAGGGGGGTACCGTCGGCACCCCTCCACTTT
J: TRBJ1-6
D: TRBD1
size: NA
V: TRBV11-2

CDR3: CASSLAGSTATGELFF
DNA: TGTGCCAGCAGCTTAGCAGGGTCTACGGCCACCGGGGAGCTGTTTTTT
J: TRBJ2-2
D: NA
size: NA
V: TRBV7-9

CDR3: CSSSHGQSSGNTIYF
DNA: TGTTCCAGCAGTCACGGACAGAGCTCTGGAAACACCATATATTTT
J: TRBJ1-3
D: NA
size: NA
V: TRBV7-2

CDR3: CASSLGRVGTGSGTEAFF
DNA: TGTGCCAGCAGCTTAGGAAGGGTAGGGACAGGGTCGGGCACTGAAGCTTTCTTT
J: TRBJ1-1
D: TRBD1
size: many
V: TRBV7-8

CDR3: CASSFTIRGFLNTEAFF
DNA: TGTGCCAGCAGTTTCACGATAAGAGGATTCTTGAACACTGAAGCTTTCTTT
J: TRBJ1-1
D: NA
size: few
V: TRBV6-5

CDR3: CASSLGQSSPEYF
DNA: TGTGCCAGCAGCTTAGGGCAATCATCTCCCGAGTATTTT
J: TRBJ1-5
D: NA
size: NA
V: TRBV7-2

CDR3: CASRPTARSSGNTIYF
DNA: TGTGCCAGCAGGCCAACAGCGCGGAGCTCTGGAAACACCATATATTTT
J: TRBJ1-3
D: NA
size: many
V: TRBV12-3/TRBV12-4

CDR3: CASSQVFGELGEETQYF
DNA: TGTGCCAGCAGCCAAGTATTTGGAGAGCTGGGGGAAGAGACCCAGTACTTC
J: TRBJ2-5
D: NA
size: few
V: TRBV4-1

CDR3: CASSQDLRPTYNEQFF
DNA: TGCGCCAGCAGCCAAGATTTAAGACCCACCTACAATGAGCAGTTCTTC
J: TRBJ2-1
D: NA
size: many
V: TRBV4-1

CDR3: CSARGPAGTSSYNEQFF
DNA: TGCAGTGCTAGAGGTCCGGCTGGGACTAGTTCCTACAATGAGCAGTTCTTC
J: TRBJ2-1
D: TRBD2
size: NA
V: TRBV20-1

CDR3: CASSLYRGPQETQYF
DNA: TGTGCCAGCAGCTTATACAGGGGACCTCAAGAGACCCAGTACTTC
J: TRBJ2-5
D: TRBD1
size: NA
V: TRBV7-9

CDR3: CASSWEGLNQETQYF
DNA: TGTGCCAGCAGCTGGGAGGGACTAAACCAAGAGACCCAGTACTTC
J: TRBJ2-5
D: TRBD2
size: many
V: TRBV7-2

CDR3: CASSLAVSTGGAEQYF
DNA: TGTGCGAGCAGTTTAGCGGTGTCGACAGGGGGCGCCGAGCAGTACTTC
J: TRBJ2-7
D: TRBD1
size: NA
V: TRBV12-3/TRBV12-4

CDR3: CASSLAILGSNEQFF
DNA: TGTGCCAGCAGCTTGGCCATCCTAGGAAGCAATGAGCAGTTCTTC
J: TRBJ2-1
D: NA
size: NA
V: TRBV5-5

CDR3: CSVEDGWTEAFF
DNA: TGCAGCGTTGAAGATGGGTGGACTGAAGCTTTCTTT
J: TRBJ1-1
D: NA
size: few
V: TRBV29-1

CDR3: CASSFDVVAGGREQFF
DNA: TGTGCCAGCAGCTTTGATGTTGTAGCGGGGGGACGTGAGCAGTTCTTC
J: TRBJ2-1
D: TRBD2
size: few
V: TRBV7-9

CDR3: CASSQETSGASYEQYF
DNA: TGCGCCAGCAGCCAAGAGACTAGCGGGGCGTCCTACGAGCAGTACTTC
J: TRBJ2-7
D: TRBD2
size: NA
V: TRBV4-1

CDR3: CASSIGVGQGTYEQYF
DNA: TGTGCCAGTAGTATTGGAGTGGGGCAGGGTACCTACGAGCAGTACTTC
J: TRBJ2-7
D: NA
size: few
V: TRBV19

CDR3: CASSLEWSGAGYTF
DNA: TGTGCCAGCAGCTTAGAATGGTCAGGGGCTGGCTACACCTTC
J: TRBJ1-2
D: NA
size: few
V: TRBV7-8

CDR3: CASRQGDYEQYF
DNA: TGTGCCTCCCGACAGGGGGACTACGAGCAGTACTTC
J: TRBJ2-7
D: TRBD1
size: NA
V: TRBV2

CDR3: CASSQVVDYVYTF
DNA: TGCGCCAGCAGCCAAGTAGTTGACTATGTCTACACCTTC
J: TRBJ1-2
D: NA
size: NA
V: TRBV4-3

CDR3: CASRDDRGRTEAFF
DNA: TGTGCCAGTAGGGATGACAGGGGTCGGACTGAAGCTTTCTTT
J: TRBJ1-1
D: TRBD1
size: few
V: TRBV19

CDR3: CASSYWTGELFF
DNA: TGTGCCAGCAGTTACTGGACCGGGGAGCTGTTTTTT
J: TRBJ2-2
D: NA
size: NA
V: TRBV6-5

CDR3: CASSNRGSNTEAFF
DNA: TGTGCCAGCAGCAACAGGGGCTCTAACACTGAAGCTTTCTTT
J: TRBJ1-1
D: TRBD1
size: few
V: TRBV6-1

CDR3: CASSYSEVGWGEAFF
DNA: TGTGCCAGCAGTTACTCGGAGGTAGGGTGGGGTGAAGCTTTCTTT
J: TRBJ1-1
D: NA
size: NA
V: TRBV6-6

CDR3: CASRSAGTGRYNEQFF
DNA: TGTGCCAGCAGGTCCGCCGGGACAGGGCGCTACAATGAGCAGTTCTTC
J: TRBJ2-1
D: TRBD1
size: few
V: TRBV12-3/TRBV12-4

CDR3: CASSFQGWAGGEKLFF
DNA: TGTGCCAGCAGTTTTCAGGGGTGGGCCGGGGGGGAAAAACTGTTTTTT
J: TRBJ1-4
D: NA
size: few
V: TRBV28

CDR3: CASSSPGHDTEAFF
DNA: TGTGCCAGCAGCTCCCCGGGTCACGACACTGAAGCTTTCTTT
J: TRBJ1-1
D: NA
size: few
V: TRBV6-6

CDR3: CASRTADQPQHF
DNA: TGTGCCAGCCGAACGGCCGATCAGCCCCAGCATTTT
J: TRBJ1-5
D: NA
size: many
V: TRBV7-8

CDR3: CASSEMQGTEAFF
DNA: TGTGCCAGCAGTGAGATGCAGGGGACTGAAGCTTTCTTT
J: TRBJ1-1
D: NA
size: NA
V: TRBV6-1

CDR3: CASSFGRAGGSYEQYF
DNA: TGTGCCAGCAGCTTCGGGAGAGCGGGGGGATCCTACGAGCAGTACTTC
J: TRBJ2-7
D: TRBD2
size: NA
V: TRBV11-2

CDR3: CASKHLTGTGYYEQYF
DNA: TGTGCCAGCAAACACCTAACCGGGACAGGCTACTACGAGCAGTACTTC
J: TRBJ2-7
D: TRBD1
size: NA
V: TRBV25-1

CDR3: CSPHFGFQFF
DNA: TGCAGCCCCCACTTCGGCTTCCAGTTCTTC
J: TRBJ2-1
D: NA
size: few
V: TRBV20-1

CDR3: CASSFGLHEQYF
DNA: TGTGCCAGCAGCTTTGGACTCCACGAGCAGTACTTC
J: TRBJ2-7
D: NA
size: few
V: TRBV7-2

CDR3: CASSSTREGDIQYF
DNA: TGTGCCAGCAGTTCAACTAGGGAAGGGGACATTCAGTACTTC
J: TRBJ2-4
D: NA
size: NA
V: TRBV11-2

CDR3: CATSRDIVGQPQHF
DNA: TGTGCCACCAGCAGAGATATCGTAGGCCAGCCCCAGCATTTT
J: TRBJ1-5
D: NA
size: NA
V: TRBV15

CDR3: CASSQVGEKLFF
DNA: TGTGCCAGCAGCCAAGTGGGAGAAAAACTGTTTTTT
J: TRBJ1-4
D: NA
size: few
V: TRBV3-1

CDR3: CASSLFQGDYNEQFF
DNA: TGTGCCAGCAGCCTATTTCAGGGGGACTACAATGAGCAGTTCTTC
J: TRBJ2-1
D: TRBD1
size: few
V: TRBV11-2

CDR3: CASSESDGGSTDTQYF
DNA: TGTGCCAGCAGTGAATCGGACGGGGGGAGCACAGATACGCAGTATTTT
J: TRBJ2-3
D: TRBD2
size: NA
V: TRBV2

CDR3: CASSQDRRQTYNEQFF
DNA: TGCGCCAGCAGCCAAGATCGGAGACAGACGTACAATGAGCAGTTCTTC
J: TRBJ2-1
D: NA
size: few
V: TRBV4-3

CDR3: CASRDLGSSYNEQFF
DNA: TGTGCCAGCAGAGACCTGGGGAGCTCCTACAATGAGCAGTTCTTC
J: TRBJ2-1
D: NA
size: many
V: TRBV6-1

CDR3: CASSRMAGGATDTQYF
DNA: TGTGCCAGCTCACGCATGGCGGGGGGCGCGACAGATACGCAGTATTTT
J: TRBJ2-3
D: TRBD2
size: NA
V: TRBV18

CDR3: CSARDAKTAYGYTF
DNA: TGCAGTGCTAGAGATGCTAAGACGGCCTATGGCTACACCTTC
J: TRBJ1-2
D: NA
size: once
V: TRBV20-1

CDR3: CASSLDLSGGAGEQFF
DNA: TGTGCCAGCAGCTTAGATCTTAGCGGGGGGGCCGGGGAGCAGTTCTTC
J: TRBJ2-1
D: TRBD2
size: few
V: TRBV11-2

CDR3: CASSRPGLAGGPGTQYF
DNA: TGTGCCAGCAGCCGACCAGGACTAGCGGGGGGGCCGGGTACGCAGTATTTT
J: TRBJ2-3
D: TRBD2
size: many
V: TRBV7-2

CDR3: CASSPLTGDTEAFF
DNA: TGTGCCAGCTCACCACTAACAGGGGACACTGAAGCTTTCTTT
J: TRBJ1-1
D: TRBD1
size: few
V: TRBV18

CDR3: CASSWSKQETQYF
DNA: TGTGCCAGCAGCTGGTCTAAGCAAGAGACCCAGTACTTC
J: TRBJ2-5
D: NA
size: many
V: TRBV7-3

CDR3: CASSYRGQKAFF
DNA: TGTGCCAGCAGTTACCGTGGACAAAAAGCTTTCTTT
J: TRBJ1-1
D: NA
size: NA
V: TRBV6-5

CDR3: CAITDVQGFIAKAFF
DNA: TGTGCCATCACTGACGTCCAGGGATTCATTGCCAAAGCTTTCTTT
J: TRBJ1-1
D: NA
size: few
V: TRBV10-3

CDR3: CASSFDGARETQYF
DNA: TGTGCCAGCAGCTTCGACGGGGCGCGTGAGACCCAGTACTTC
J: TRBJ2-5
D: NA
size: NA
V: TRBV7-9